One and the same sample provided the 30 T cell receptor beta chains below, sequenced in a study of CD8+ T cells in alopecia areata. Treatment here: oral pan-JAK inhibitor, 5-10 mg twice daily. Extracted RNA was reverse transcribed, and the resulting cDNA served as sequencing template. The assay was immunoSEQ multiplex PCR, and TCRdb's table has in-frame clones only and misses some. The data hold about 210,000 clones, with more than 45% observed a single time. Source: CD4+ T cells sorted from blood, taken at week 4, from a patient treated with tofacitinib. The receptors were gathered from a human donor with alopecia areata.

The chain uses TRBV5-1 and TRBJ2-5; possibly TRBD1 for D (7 bases). The CDR3 has 14 amino acids. Trimming took off 3 bases at V and 1 base at J, with 10 bases between the two ends. Per germline, CDR1 SGHRS and CDR2 YFSETQ. CDR3 loop: CASSWRDSQETQYF. The CDR3 region has the DNA TGCGCCAGCAGCTGGCGGGACAGCCAAGAGACCCAGTACTTC.

The V gene is TRBV5-1, the J gene TRBJ2-2, with 9 bases identical to TRBD1. The CDR3 sequence is 16 residues long. J was trimmed by 1 base and V by 4 bases; bases with no gene match: 5. Per germline, CDR1 SGHRS and CDR2 YFSETQ. CDR3 loop: CASSHRDRVNTGELFF. CDR3 sequence (DNA): TGCGCCAGCAGCCACCGGGACAGGGTGAACACCGGGGAGCTGTTTTTT.

This clone was detected ten times or more. This rearrangement joins TRBV7-9 to TRBJ2-3; no firm D call. From germline, CDR1 is SEHNR and CDR2 FQNEAQ (reference sequence). The length of the CDR3 is 12 residues. Trimming left V 8 bases short and J 2 bases short, with 8 bases between. CDR3 in DNA: TGTGCCAGCGGATTAACCACAGATACGCAGTATTTT. This codes for CASGLTTDTQYF.

In the case of this clone: Other DNA sequences in the sample encode the same CDR3. The gene calls are TRBV29-1 and TRBJ1-1; D gene ambiguous. Trimming pared 4 bases from V and 0 bases from J, leaving 6 bases between. This CDR3 is 12 amino acids long. Germline V gene lookup returns CDR1 SQVTM and CDR2 ANQGSEA. CDR3 nucleotides: TGCAGCGTTGGTCAGCTGAACACTGAAGCTTTCTTT. Encoded protein: CSVGQLNTEAFF.

V and J are TRBV6-5 and TRBJ1-1, with 7 bases identical to TRBD1. The CDR3 totals 14 residues. The trim removed 4 bases at V and 3 bases at J, leaving 5 bases unmatched. Germline CDR1 and CDR2: MNHEY and SVGAGI. CDR3 nucleotides: TGTGCCAGCAGTTTGACAGGGAGACACACTGAAGCTTTCTTT. Translating gives CASSLTGRHTEAFF.

This clone occurred a few times. The CDR3 bases are TGTGCCATCAAGATGGACAGGGCGGCCGGGGAGCTGTTTTTT. This encodes CAIKMDRAAGELFF. The chain combines TRBV10-3 with TRBJ2-2; TRBD1 aligns across 8 bases. The germline gives CDR1 ENHRY, CDR2 SYGVKD. Unmatched junction bases numbered 7, after V lost 7 bases and J lost 6 bases. This CDR3 contains 14 residues.

This clone was counted between two and nine times. The chain employs TRBV7-3 and TRBJ2-2; tentatively, D is TRBD1 (6 bases). V was pared by 3 bases and J by 7 bases, with 12 bases between. CDR1 is SGHTA, CDR2 FQGTGA, per germline. The CDR3 runs to 14 residues. Here the CDR3 reads CASSLTGTDGELFF. CDR3 sequence (DNA): TGTGCCAGCAGCTTGACAGGAACGGACGGGGAGCTGTTTTTT.

The gene calls are TRBV25-1 and TRBJ1-6; D gene uncertain. Per the germline V gene, CDR1 is MGHDK and CDR2 is SYGVNS. The V gene lost 1 base and the J gene lost 10 bases, with 14 bases spanning the gap. CDR3 length: 15 residues. This chain's CDR3 is CASSESPGGGSPLHF. The CDR3 region has the DNA TGTGCCAGCAGTGAATCCCCGGGAGGAGGGTCACCCCTCCACTTT.

The rearrangement uses TRBV9 and TRBJ1-2; tentatively, D is TRBD1 (5 bases). The ends were cut back, 0 bases at V and 7 bases at J, with 7 bases in the middle. The CDR3 is made up of 12 amino acids. Germline V CDR1 and CDR2: SGDLS, YYNGEE. The chain's CDR3 is CASSVVGGGYTF. For the CDR3, the DNA is TGTGCCAGCAGCGTAGTGGGGGGTGGCTACACCTTC. The variable domain in full, with the rest retrieved from reference TRBV9 and TRBJ1-2, is DSGVTQTPKHLITATGQRVTLRCSPRSGDLSVYWYQQSLDQGLQFLIQYYNGEERAKGNILERFSAQQFPDLHSELNLSSLELGDSALYFCASSVVGGGYTFGSGTRLTVV.

J is TRBJ2-1 and V is TRBV9; 8 nucleotides match TRBD2. CDR3 size: 17 residues. V dropped 0 bases and J dropped 9; count of bases not matched to a gene: 14. Germline V gives CDR1 SGDLS, CDR2 YYNGEE. The CDR3 coding sequence is TGTGCCAGCAGCGTAGAACAGCGGGGGCCGAGGTTGAGTGAGCAGTTCTTC. As protein: CASSVEQRGPRLSEQFF.

The chain carries TRBV5-6 and TRBJ2-5; weak D call: TRBD2 (5 bases). Trimming removed 2 bases at V and 1 base at J, with 6 bases between. This CDR3 contains 13 residues. Per germline, CDR1 SGHDT and CDR2 YYEEEE. In DNA form, the CDR3 reads TGTGCCAGCAGCTTCCGGGGCCAAGAGACCCAGTACTTC. Translated, it gives CASSFRGQETQYF. Drawing the rest from reference TRBV5-6 and TRBJ2-5, the complete variable domain is DAGVTQSPTHLIKTRGQQVTLRCSPKSGHDTVSWYQQALGQGPQFIFQYYEEEERQRGNFPDRFSGHQFPNYSSELNVNALLLGDSALYLCASSFRGQETQYFGPGTRLLVL.

The sample holds many counts of this clone. The rearrangement joins TRBV19 to TRBJ2-3; D gene ambiguous. The CDR3 has 12 amino acids. V was clipped by 5 bases and J by 3 bases, with 6 bases between them. Germline assignment: CDR1 LNHDA and CDR2 SQIVND (reference sequence). CDR3 in amino acids: CASSVGTDTQYF. The CDR3 coding sequence is TGTGCCAGTAGTGTCGGGACAGATACGCAGTATTTT.

This chain links TRBV29-1 with TRBJ2-1; D is ambiguous. V dropped 5 bases and J dropped 0 bases, with 11 bases sitting between them. CDR3 length: 14 amino acids. Germline loops: CDR1 SQVTM, CDR2 ANQGSEA. As DNA, the CDR3 is TGCAGCGTTTTATCCCCCAGCTCCTACAATGAGCAGTTCTTC. Translated, it gives CSVLSPSSYNEQFF.

This clone occurred a few times. The chain joins TRBV4-1 to TRBJ1-1; 7 nucleotides align to TRBD1. This CDR3 is built from 14 residues. Germline trimming cut 4 bases from V and 5 bases from J; bases unmatched to any gene: 7. Germline V gene data show CDR1 as MGHRA and CDR2 as YSYEKL. The CDR3 DNA follows: TGCGCCAGCAGCCCAGACAGGGTTGGGACTGAAGCTTTCTTT. Translated: CASSPDRVGTEAFF.

The chain carries TRBV7-2 and TRBJ1-6, with D uncertain. V lost 2 bases and J lost 8, with 22 bases in between. The CDR3 consists of 18 residues. Germline CDR1 reads SGHTA; CDR2 reads FQGNSA. The CDR3 bases are TGTGCCAGCAGCTTAAATGAGGGTTGGAGGCTAGGTTATTCACCCCTCCACTTT. It specifies CASSLNEGWRLGYSPLHF.

The V gene is TRBV29-1, the J gene TRBJ1-1; TRBD1 matches 7 bases. The CDR3 length is 13 residues. CDR1 SQVTM and CDR2 ANQGSEA come from the germline V gene. V shed 7 bases and J 3 bases; nucleotides not matched to a gene: 8. CDR3 in DNA: TGCAGCGCCATTAGGGGGCTCGACACTGAAGCTTTCTTT. Translated, it gives CSAIRGLDTEAFF. The complete variable domain, with remaining parts taken from reference TRBV29-1 and TRBJ1-1, reads SAVISQKPSRDICQRGTSLTIQCQVDSQVTMMFWYRQQPGQSLTLIATANQGSEATYESGFVIDKFPISRPNLTFSTLTVSNMSPEDSSIYLCSAIRGLDTEAFFGQGTRLTVV.

The chain combines TRBV30 with TRBJ1-1; no firm D call. The CDR3 is made up of 13 amino acids. The germline V gene encodes CDR1 GTSNPN and CDR2 SVGIG (reference sequence). The ends were cut back, 4 bases at V and 0 bases at J, with 9 bases in the middle. The CDR3 DNA sequence: TGTGCCTGGAAGGTAGGCATGAACACTGAAGCTTTCTTT. As protein: CAWKVGMNTEAFF.

The chain uses TRBV4-1 and TRBJ1-6, with 9 bases lining up with TRBD1. The CDR3 is 16 amino acids. Looked up from germline, CDR1 is MGHRA and CDR2 is YSYEKL. V trimming: 1 base; J trimming: 10 bases; junction bases outside the gene matches: 8. The CDR3 nucleotides are TGCGCCAGCAGCCAAGTCTTGGGACAGGGCGGATCACCCCTCCACTTT. It encodes CASSQVLGQGGSPLHF.

This clone came up many times. The chain's CDR3 is CASSLEGSQGRSPLHF. DNA of the CDR3: TGTGCCAGCAGCTTAGAGGGTTCACAGGGGAGGTCACCCCTCCACTTT. The J gene is TRBJ1-6, the V gene TRBV7-2, with 7 bases identical to TRBD1. The ends lost 1 base at V and 10 bases at J; junction bases unmatched: 10. The germline CDR1 and CDR2 sequences are SGHTA and FQGNSA. The CDR3 is made up of 16 amino acids.

The chain carries TRBV7-2 and TRBJ1-2; perhaps TRBD1 as D (6 bases). Per germline, CDR1 SGHTA and CDR2 FQGNSA. This CDR3 comprises 13 residues. The V end lost 6 bases, the J end lost 3 bases, and 11 bases lay between the germline ends. This CDR3 reads CASSAGADYGYTF. In nucleotides, the CDR3 is TGTGCCAGCAGTGCAGGGGCGGACTATGGCTACACCTTC.

The sample holds a few counts of this clone. The V and J genes are TRBV19 and TRBJ2-2; D is ambiguous. V was shortened by 6 bases and J by 0 bases, with 5 bases between the two germline ends. This CDR3 is 13 amino acids long. Germline V gene data show CDR1 as LNHDA and CDR2 as SQIVND (reference sequence). CDR3 in amino acids: CASSESNTGELFF. DNA for the CDR3: TGTGCCAGTAGCGAGTCGAACACCGGGGAGCTGTTTTTT.

The chain has TRBV27 and TRBJ1-2; the D is unclear. Trimming left V 6 bases short and J 4 bases short, with 6 bases between. CDR1 MNHEY and CDR2 SMNVEV come from the germline V gene (reference sequence). This CDR3 spans 11 amino acids. The CDR3 coding sequence is TGTGCCAGCAGGGACGGCTATGGCTACACCTTC. Its protein product is CASRDGYGYTF.

The gene calls are TRBV5-6 and TRBJ2-7; no reliable D call. V was pared by 0 bases and J by 5 bases, with 6 bases between. The CDR3 runs 12 residues. Germline CDR1 and CDR2: SGHDT and YYEEEE. CDR3 nucleotide sequence: TGTGCCAGCAGCTTGGGGCAAGACGAGCAGTACTTC. Translated, it gives CASSLGQDEQYF.

This clone was picked up a small number of times. The chain couples TRBV6-6 to TRBJ2-7; D is unresolved. The CDR3 totals 13 residues. CDR1 and CDR2 from the germline V gene are MNHNY and SVGAGI (reference sequence). V lost 0 bases, J lost 13 bases, and 16 bases lay in between. The CDR3: CASSYSMVQDAYF. The CDR3 coding sequence is TGTGCCAGCAGTTACTCGATGGTCCAGGACGCATACTTC.

The chain joins TRBV7-2 to TRBJ1-5; 8 nucleotides agree with TRBD1. The CDR3 length is 15 residues. CDR1 is SGHTA and CDR2 is FQGNSA in the germline V gene. V trimming: 6 bases; J trimming: 1 base; junction bases outside the gene matches: 5. CDR3 nucleotide sequence: TGTGCCAGCAGACGGACAGGGACGAGCAATCAGCCCCAGCATTTT. Amino acid sequence: CASRRTGTSNQPQHF.

This clone appeared a few times. CDR3 DNA: TGTGCCAGCAGCCAGGCCGGATCACCCCTCCACTTT. Residues: CASSQAGSPLHF. The rearrangement uses TRBV14 and TRBJ1-6; D ambiguous. This CDR3 spans 12 amino acids. The ends were cut back, 3 bases at V and 10 bases at J, with 7 bases in the middle. Germline loops: CDR1 SGHDN, CDR2 FVKESK.

This rearrangement joins TRBV2 to TRBJ2-3, with TRBD1 as a possible D gene (6 bases). V was pared by 2 bases and J by 2 bases, with 14 bases between. Germline assignment: CDR1 SNHLY and CDR2 FYNNEI. There are 16 residues in the CDR3. Written as DNA, the CDR3 is TGTGCCAGCAGTGAATATCAGGGGTTCCCCACAGATACGCAGTATTTT. This sequence encodes CASSEYQGFPTDTQYF.

This clone appeared a single time. This chain links TRBV5-1 with TRBJ1-2, with D tentatively TRBD1 (5 bases). Trimming took 3 bases from V and 3 from J, leaving 9 bases between them. The CDR3 is 13 residues long. In germline, CDR1 is SGHRS, CDR2 YFSETQ. The CDR3 DNA is TGCGCCAGCAGCTCCCTAGGGGACTATGGCTACACCTTC. Translation gives CASSSLGDYGYTF.

The CDR3 loop is CAWSVTGGGEKLFF. The CDR3, as DNA: TGTGCCTGGAGTGTAACAGGGGGTGGCGAAAAACTGTTTTTT. V usage is TRBV30 and J usage is TRBJ1-4; the match to TRBD1 covers 8 bases. CDR1 is GTSNPN and CDR2 is SVGIG in the germline V gene (reference sequence). The V gene end was trimmed by 0 bases and the J gene end by 8 bases; junction bases not matched to a gene: 5. The CDR3 is 14 residues long.

The sample holds a few counts of this clone. The chain recombines TRBV7-6 with TRBJ1-6; D is possibly TRBD1 (5 bases). The length of the CDR3 is 17 residues. Trimming shortened V by 5 bases and J by 10 bases, and 24 bases separated the two germline ends. CDR1 is SGHVS and CDR2 is FNYEAQ in the germline V gene. CDR3 sequence reads: CASSPFRGPDLGSPLHF. Written as DNA, the CDR3 is TGTGCCAGCAGCCCCTTTAGGGGCCCTGACCTTGGGTCACCCCTCCACTTT.